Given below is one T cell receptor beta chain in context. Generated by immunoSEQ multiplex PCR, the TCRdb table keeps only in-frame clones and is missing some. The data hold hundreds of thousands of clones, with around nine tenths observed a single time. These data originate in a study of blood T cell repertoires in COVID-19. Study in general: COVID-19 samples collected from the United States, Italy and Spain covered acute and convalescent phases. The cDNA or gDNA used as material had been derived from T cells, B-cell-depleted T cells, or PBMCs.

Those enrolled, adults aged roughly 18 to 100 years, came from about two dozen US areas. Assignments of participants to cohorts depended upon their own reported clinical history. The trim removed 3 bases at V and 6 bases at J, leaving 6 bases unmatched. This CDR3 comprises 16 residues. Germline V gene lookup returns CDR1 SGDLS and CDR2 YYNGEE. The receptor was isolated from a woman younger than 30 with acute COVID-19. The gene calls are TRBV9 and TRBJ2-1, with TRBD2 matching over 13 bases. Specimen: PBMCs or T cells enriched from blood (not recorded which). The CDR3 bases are TGTGCCAGCAGCGCCGTGGGACTAGCGGGGCTCAATGAGCAGTTCTTC. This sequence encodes CASSAVGLAGLNEQFF.